What follows are 18 T cell receptor beta chains derived from one specimen sequenced in a study of cytomegalovirus exposure and HLA in healthy donors. The PCR was carried out with 60 Vbeta primers and 13 Jbeta primers. The data were produced by immunoSEQ multiplex PCR, yet TCRdb's version contains in-frame clones alone and is incomplete. The data contain 150,000 to 200,000 clones, roughly three quarters of them seen just once; the ten biggest clones take up around 1.4%. Sequenced: PBMCs. The receptors were gathered from a woman aged 45-65 years in good health and CMV-seronegative.

The chain combines TRBV5-1 with TRBJ2-7, with 7 bases fitting TRBD2. V shed 1 base and J 6 bases; nucleotides not matched to a gene: 13. Germline-derived CDR1 and CDR2 are SGHRS and YFSETQ. The CDR3 runs 16 residues. This chain's CDR3 is CASSLPQMGGSGEQYF. For the CDR3, the DNA is TGCGCCAGCAGCTTGCCGCAAATGGGCGGGAGCGGCGAGCAGTACTTC.

The V call is TRBV18, the J call TRBJ2-7; 7 bases agree with TRBD1. The CDR3 sequence is 14 residues long. V lost 0 bases, J lost 4 bases, and 3 bases stayed unmatched. In germline, CDR1 is KGHSH, CDR2 LQKENI. As DNA, the CDR3 is TGTGCCAGCTCACCACCGGGGACAGCTTACGAGCAGTACTTC. Translated, it gives CASSPPGTAYEQYF.

The chain employs TRBV13 and TRBJ1-1; possible D gene TRBD1, 6 bases. Per the germline V gene, CDR1 is PRHDT and CDR2 is FYEKMQ (reference sequence). Trimming took off 0 bases at V and 7 bases at J, with 9 bases between the two ends. The CDR3 sequence is 13 residues long. CDR3 coding DNA: TGTGCCAGCAGCTTAGGTGTCAGGGGTGAAGCTTTCTTT. This codes for CASSLGVRGEAFF.

This clone was picked up a small number of times. V and J are TRBV6-5 and TRBJ1-3; D is possibly TRBD1 (5 bases). The V end was cut by 5 bases, the J end by 6 bases, with 11 bases between. This CDR3 is 13 amino acids long. Germline CDR1 reads MNHEY; CDR2 reads SVGAGI. In nucleotides, the CDR3 is TGTGCCAGCAGTGACAGTCTCTCAAACACCATATATTTT. Translated, it gives CASSDSLSNTIYF.

The V gene is TRBV7-3, the J gene TRBJ2-2; 14 bases are a match to TRBD2. V lost 5 bases and J lost 4; bases outside the gene matches: 12. Germline values: CDR1 SGHTA, CDR2 FQGTGA. The CDR3 runs 19 residues. The DNA for the CDR3 is TGTGCCAGCAGCCACTCGGGACTAGCGGGAGACGGTGGCACCGGGGAGCTGTTTTTT. Translating it yields CASSHSGLAGDGGTGELFF.

This clone was seen a handful of times. The rearrangement joins TRBV4-3 to TRBJ1-2; 7 nucleotides line up with TRBD1. There are 15 residues in the CDR3. V lost 0 bases and J lost 4; bases outside the gene matches: 5. Per germline, CDR1 LGHNA and CDR2 YSLEER. The CDR3 DNA reads TGCGCCAGCAGCCAAGATCCCGCAGGGGGCTATGGCTACACCTTC. Protein sequence: CASSQDPAGGYGYTF.

This clone turned up a few times. V is TRBV6-5 and J is TRBJ2-2, with D unresolved. With 8 bases removed from V and 5 bases from J, the gap between germline ends came to 15 bases. This CDR3 is built from 14 residues. Germline-derived CDR1 and CDR2 are MNHEY and SVGAGI. CDR3 DNA sequence: TGTGCCAGCGCGGCTCCCCTGCGGACCGGGGAGCTGTTTTTT. It encodes CASAAPLRTGELFF.

This clone was detected a few times. This chain connects TRBV6-4 to TRBJ1-6, with 8 bases aligning to TRBD1. V lost 6 bases and J lost 6; bases outside the gene matches: 4. The CDR3 is 14 amino acids. Germline V lookup: CDR1 MRHNA, CDR2 SNTAGT. CDR3 sequence: CASRGQGINSPLHF. Here the CDR3 DNA reads TGTGCCAGCAGAGGACAGGGAATTAATTCACCCCTCCACTTT.

This chain uses TRBV19 with TRBJ1-5, with no clear D. Germline assignment: CDR1 LNHDA and CDR2 SQIVND (reference sequence). Trimming pared 3 bases from V and 5 bases from J, leaving 14 bases between. The CDR3 spans 15 residues. CDR3 nucleotide sequence: TGTGCCAGTAGTATCAAGCGGGCGGTCGATCAGCCCCAGCATTTT. This codes for CASSIKRAVDQPQHF.

The chain links TRBV5-1 to TRBJ1-2; TRBD1 might be the D (6 bases). V lost 6 bases to trimming and J lost 0 bases, with 18 bases between them. The CDR3 loop spans 16 amino acids. Germline V gene lookup returns CDR1 SGHRS and CDR2 YFSETQ. CDR3 in amino acids: CASKRSGGAANYGYTF. For the CDR3, the DNA is TGCGCCAGCAAAAGGAGTGGGGGGGCGGCTAACTATGGCTACACCTTC. The full variable domain, in which reference TRBV5-1 and TRBJ1-2 provide the parts outside the CDR3, is KAGVTQTPRYLIKTRGQQVTLSCSPISGHRSVSWYQQTPGQGLQFLFEYFSETQRNKGNFPGRFSGRQFSNSRSEMNVSTLELGDSALYLCASKRSGGAANYGYTFGSGTRLTVV.

The rearrangement uses TRBV2 and TRBJ1-2; a weak D match, TRBD1 (6 bases). This CDR3 is 16 amino acids long. Germline CDR1 SNHLY, CDR2 FYNNEI. V lost 5 bases and J 7 bases, leaving 23 bases between the germline ends. The CDR3 sequence: CASSLLAGAGAGGYTF. The CDR3 coding sequence is TGTGCCAGCAGTTTGCTTGCAGGCGCAGGGGCAGGTGGCTACACCTTC.

This clone was found once. Here the CDR3 reads CSVERTGGKDTQYF. Here the CDR3 DNA reads TGCAGCGTTGAAAGGACAGGGGGCAAAGATACGCAGTATTTT. The chain has TRBV29-1 and TRBJ2-3; 11 bases are a match to TRBD1. Germline trimming cut 2 bases from V and 5 bases from J; bases unmatched to any gene: 3. The CDR3 runs to 14 residues. Germline-derived CDR1 and CDR2 are SQVTM and ANQGSEA.

The genes are TRBV7-9 and TRBJ1-4, with TRBD1 matching over 9 bases. CDR3 length: 13 amino acids. CDR1 SEHNR and CDR2 FQNEAQ come from the germline V gene (reference sequence). V shed 11 bases and J 6 bases; nucleotides not matched to a gene: 7. The CDR3 region is CAAHRGRDEKLFF. The DNA of the CDR3 is TGTGCCGCGCACAGGGGGCGGGATGAAAAACTGTTTTTT.

This chain connects TRBV7-9 to TRBJ1-2, with 8 bases matching TRBD1. V lost 5 bases to trimming and J lost 2 bases; unmatched junction nucleotides: 10. This CDR3 spans 16 amino acids. The V gene's germline CDR1 is SEHNR and CDR2 FQNEAQ (reference sequence). CDR3 DNA: TGTGCCAGCAGCCCTACGGATTGGACAGGGAACTATGGCTACACCTTC. It yields the protein CASSPTDWTGNYGYTF.

The V call is TRBV7-6, the J call TRBJ2-7; a possible D gene is TRBD2 (6 bases). Trimming removed 4 bases from V and 3 bases from J, with 16 bases in between. The CDR3 consists of 15 residues. Germline CDR1 and CDR2: SGHVS and FNYEAQ. CDR3 nucleotide sequence: TGTGCCAGCAGCTCACGGGCGGGAACAGACTACGAGCAGTACTTC. Translating it yields CASSSRAGTDYEQYF. The full variable domain, rest sourced from reference TRBV7-6 and TRBJ2-7, is GAGVSQSPRYKVTKRGQDVALRCDPISGHVSLYWYRQALGQGPEFLTYFNYEAQQDKSGLPNDRFSAERPEGSISTLTIQRTEQRDSAMYRCASSSRAGTDYEQYFGPGTRLTVT.

This clone turned up a few times. V is TRBV7-9 and J is TRBJ2-7; 7 bases map to TRBD1. The V and J ends lost 0 bases and 3 bases, in that order; junction bases with no gene match: 2. The CDR3 is 14 residues long. Per the germline V gene, CDR1 is SEHNR and CDR2 is FQNEAQ (reference sequence). The CDR3 protein is CASSLAGQYYEQYF. CDR3 bases: TGTGCCAGCAGCTTAGCGGGACAGTACTACGAGCAGTACTTC.

This clone was seen more than once but under ten times. Written as DNA, the CDR3 is TGTGCCTCAAGAGGAGACAGGGGGAGAATCAACGAGCAGTACTTC. The encoded protein is CASRGDRGRINEQYF. The chain employs TRBV10-3 and TRBJ2-7; 9 bases map to TRBD1. V lost 11 bases, J lost 5 bases, and 16 bases stayed unmatched. The CDR3 runs to 15 residues. The germline V gene has CDR1 ENHRY and CDR2 SYGVKD.

The J gene is TRBJ2-1, the V gene TRBV7-3; 9 nucleotides line up with TRBD2. The junction had 8 bases not matched to a gene; V was cut back by 1 base and J by 7 bases. CDR3 size: 16 residues. Looked up from germline, CDR1 is SGHTA and CDR2 is FQGTGA. The chain's CDR3 is CASSLRGVAGANEQFF. As DNA, the CDR3 is TGTGCCAGCAGCTTAAGAGGGGTAGCGGGAGCGAATGAGCAGTTCTTC.